This TCR beta chain is drawn from a study of blood T cell repertoires in COVID-19. Study-level background: Samples of COVID-19 (acute and convalescent) were obtained from the United States, Italy and Spain. Sources were T cells, B-cell-depleted T cells, or PBMCs; the material itself was cDNA or gDNA.

V lost 8 bases and J lost 3; bases outside the gene matches: 19. Germline-derived CDR1 and CDR2 are LNHDA and SQIVND (reference sequence). The CDR3 extends over 19 amino acids. Profiled with immunoSEQ multiplex PCR; TCRdb holds only in-frame clones, not every one. This table holds fewer than 250,000 clones, around 88% found once. The sample consisted of peripheral blood. The chain recombines TRBV19 with TRBJ2-6; TRBD1 matches 7 bases. The TCR comes from a woman in her 50s with acute or convalescent COVID-19. The CDR3 DNA reads as TGTGCCAGTGCACAACCCGACAGGGAATATGGATATGGGGCCAACGTCCTGACTTTC. Its protein product is CASAQPDREYGYGANVLTF.